Below, 12 T cell receptor beta chains from the same sample are listed, as sequenced in a study of cytomegalovirus exposure and HLA in healthy donors. Clones were sequenced by immunoSEQ multiplex PCR, and TCRdb holds only the in-frame ones, with some missing. The sample contains more than 95,000 clones, approximately 94% of which appear only once. Sequencing input: PBMCs. These TCRs come from a woman aged 18 to 35 in good health and CMV-seronegative.

This sequence joins TRBV7-8 and TRBJ2-2; D is unresolved. V lost 0 bases, J lost 6 bases, and 5 bases lay in between. The germline V gene encodes CDR1 SGHVS and CDR2 FQNEAQ. CDR3 length: 13 residues. This CDR3 is CASSLAAAGELFF. The CDR3 DNA is TGTGCCAGCAGCTTAGCGGCGGCCGGGGAGCTGTTTTTT.

The chain couples TRBV16 to TRBJ2-7; maybe TRBD1 (6 bases). The germline V and J ends were trimmed by 2 bases and 4 bases, with 6 bases remaining between them. Germline-derived CDR1 and CDR2 are KGHSY and FQNENV. The CDR3 has 12 residues. CDR3 protein: CASSQQGYEQYF. CDR3 in DNA: TGTGCCAGCAGCCAACAGGGGTACGAGCAGTACTTC.

A few counts support this clone. This chain joins TRBV5-4 and TRBJ2-3; TRBD2 matches 11 bases. The CDR3 runs 16 residues. Per germline, CDR1 SGHNT and CDR2 YYREEE (reference sequence). V lost 2 bases, J lost 3 bases, and 5 bases stayed unmatched. The CDR3 bases are TGTGCCAGCAGCTTACCCGGGACTAGCGGAACAGATACGCAGTATTTT. Amino acids: CASSLPGTSGTDTQYF.

V usage is TRBV28 and J usage is TRBJ1-1, with 10 bases aligning to TRBD1. This CDR3 is built from 16 residues. The V gene's germline CDR1 is MDHEN and CDR2 SYDVKM. The V gene end was trimmed by 5 bases and the J gene end by 1 base; junction bases not matched to a gene: 7. CDR3 sequence reads: CASSHKRTGGNTEAFF. Written as DNA, the CDR3 is TGTGCCAGCAGTCACAAACGGACAGGGGGGAACACTGAAGCTTTCTTT.

The chain carries TRBV2 and TRBJ1-1, with no clear D. The CDR3 is made up of 13 amino acids. Germline V lookup: CDR1 SNHLY, CDR2 FYNNEI. Trimming shortened V by 6 bases and J by 4 bases, and 12 bases separated the two germline ends. The CDR3 sequence: CASRPGGGTEAFF. The CDR3 DNA follows: TGTGCCAGCAGGCCCGGTGGAGGCACTGAAGCTTTCTTT.

V usage is TRBV6-1 and J usage is TRBJ1-5, with a weak D call TRBD1 (5 bases). V was trimmed by 4 bases and J by 1 base, leaving 8 bases between them. Germline CDR1 reads MNHNS; CDR2 reads SASEGT. The CDR3 sequence is 14 residues long. The CDR3 DNA sequence: TGTGCCAGCAGTGTTGCAGGGAGCAATCAGCCCCAGCATTTT. Translating it yields CASSVAGSNQPQHF.

This chain's CDR3 is CASSLETGTEAFF. The CDR3 DNA follows: TGTGCCAGCAGTCTGGAAACGGGCACTGAAGCTTTCTTT. The chain couples TRBV6-6 to TRBJ1-1; no reliable D call. The CDR3 has 13 amino acids. Deletions cut 5 bases from V and 4 bases from J, with 11 bases between. Per the germline V gene, CDR1 is MNHNY and CDR2 is SVGAGI (reference sequence).

The rearrangement joins TRBV28 to TRBJ2-1, with 7 bases fitting TRBD2. Trimming took 8 bases from V and 3 from J; bases not matched to a gene: 10. The CDR3 extends over 15 amino acids. Germline CDR1 and CDR2: MDHEN and SYDVKM. In nucleotides, the CDR3 is TGTGCCAGCTGGGGTGCGGGGGAAAACTACAATGAGCAGTTCTTC. Protein: CASWGAGENYNEQFF. The full variable domain, its missing parts supplied by reference TRBV28 and TRBJ2-1, is DVKVTQSSRYLVKRTGEKVFLECVQDMDHENMFWYRQDPGLGLRLIYFSYDVKMKEKGDIPEGYSVSREKKERFSLILESASTNQTSMYLCASWGAGENYNEQFFGPGTRLTVL.

The chain uses TRBV10-1 and TRBJ2-7; 10 bases are a match to TRBD1. Losses at the gene ends were 7 bases for V and 5 bases for J; bases not matched to a gene: 5. The germline gives CDR1 WNHNN, CDR2 SYGVQD (reference sequence). This CDR3 region has 13 residues. The CDR3 protein is CASNAGTGDEQYF. CDR3 in DNA: TGCGCCAGCAACGCCGGGACAGGGGACGAGCAGTACTTC.

The gene calls are TRBV9 and TRBJ2-5; no clear D gene. This CDR3 contains 13 residues. Germline V CDR1 and CDR2: SGDLS, YYNGEE. V was trimmed by 0 bases and J by 5 bases, leaving 8 bases between them. The DNA for the CDR3 is TGTGCCAGCAGCGTAGCTAATTGGGAGACCCAGTACTTC. Translating it yields CASSVANWETQYF.

This chain joins TRBV19 and TRBJ1-5; tentative D call: TRBD1 (5 bases). This CDR3 region has 14 residues. Germline V gene lookup returns CDR1 LNHDA and CDR2 SQIVND (reference sequence). V lost 7 bases to trimming and J lost 0 bases, with 10 bases between them. Written as DNA, the CDR3 is TGTGCCAGTACGACGACAGTTAGCAATCAGCCCCAGCATTTT. Translating it yields CASTTTVSNQPQHF.

The chain joins TRBV28 to TRBJ1-2; D is perhaps TRBD1 (6 bases). The V end lost 5 bases, the J end lost 6 bases, and 10 bases lay between the germline ends. Per the germline V gene, CDR1 is MDHEN and CDR2 is SYDVKM. There are 12 residues in the CDR3. Here the CDR3 reads CASSRQGHGYTF. For the CDR3, the DNA is TGTGCCAGCAGTCGGCAGGGGCATGGCTACACCTTC.